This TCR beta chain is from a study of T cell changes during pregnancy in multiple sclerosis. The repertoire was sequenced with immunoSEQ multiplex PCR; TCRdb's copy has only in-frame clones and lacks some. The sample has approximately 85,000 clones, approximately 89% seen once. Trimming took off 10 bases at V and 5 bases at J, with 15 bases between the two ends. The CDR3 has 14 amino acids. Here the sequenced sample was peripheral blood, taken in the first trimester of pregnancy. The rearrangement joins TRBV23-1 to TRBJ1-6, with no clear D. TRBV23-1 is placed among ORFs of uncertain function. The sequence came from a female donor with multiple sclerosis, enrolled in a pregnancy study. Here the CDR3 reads CAKEGVRDNSPLHF. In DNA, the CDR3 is TGCGCCAAGGAGGGAGTTAGAGATAATTCACCCCTCCACTTT.